One sample yielded the 21 T cell receptor beta chains listed below, sequenced in a study of T cell changes during pregnancy in multiple sclerosis. The protocol was immunoSEQ multiplex PCR, while the TCRdb copy is restricted to in-frame clones and leaves out a portion. Of tens of thousands of clones listed, about 90% are singletons. This specimen consisted of peripheral blood, obtained after pregnancy. The receptors were sampled from a female donor with multiple sclerosis, enrolled in a pregnancy study.

The rearrangement uses TRBV7-3 and TRBJ1-2; 9 positions agree with TRBD1. Germline assignment: CDR1 SGHTA and CDR2 FQGTGA. V was clipped by 0 bases and J by 4 bases; unmatched bases: 6. CDR3 length equals 16 residues. CDR3 amino acids: CASSLTAQGASYGYTF. DNA for the CDR3: TGTGCCAGCAGCTTAACGGCACAGGGGGCTAGCTATGGCTACACCTTC.

This chain links TRBV21-1 with TRBJ2-5; the table names TRBD1, a call not compared with the DNA. TRBV21-1 is annotated as a pseudogene. The CDR3 covers 16 residues. CDR3 DNA: TGTGCCAGCAGCAAAAAGAGTCGCGGGACAGGAGAGACCCAGTACTTC. Residues: CASSKKSRGTGETQYF.

This chain connects TRBV6-4 to TRBJ2-1, with D maybe TRBD2 (6 bases). Germline V CDR1 and CDR2: MRHNA, SNTAGT. The V end lost 6 bases, the J end lost 0 bases, and 15 bases lay between the germline ends. This CDR3 region has 16 residues. Written as DNA, the CDR3 is TGTGCCAGCAGGGAGGCGTCTAGCGACTCCTACAATGAGCAGTTCTTC. Protein sequence: CASREASSDSYNEQFF.

The rearrangement uses TRBV4-1 and TRBJ2-1; D perhaps matches TRBD1 (6 bases). Germline loops: CDR1 MGHRA, CDR2 YSYEKL. The CDR3 sequence is 16 residues long. Between the trimmed V and J ends, which lost 2 bases and 8 bases, there was a span of 19 bases. This CDR3 is CASSQWSGPGGYEQFF. The CDR3 DNA reads TGCGCCAGCAGCCAATGGAGTGGCCCTGGGGGCTATGAGCAGTTCTTC.

The chain carries TRBV28 and TRBJ2-7; TRBD2 is a possible D gene (5 bases). This CDR3 has 12 residues. Germline CDR1 is MDHEN and CDR2 is SYDVKM. Trimming pared 5 bases from V and 6 bases from J, leaving 11 bases between. This CDR3 is CASSIPGFEQYF. The CDR3 region has the DNA TGTGCCAGCAGTATCCCGGGGTTCGAGCAGTACTTC.

The chain has TRBV9 and TRBJ2-2; TRBD2 matches at 12 bases. Germline V gene sequence: CDR1 SGDLS, CDR2 YYNGEE. V dropped 2 bases and J dropped 3; count of bases not matched to a gene: 2. The CDR3 runs to 16 residues. Written as DNA, the CDR3 is TGTGCCAGCAGCGTCACTAGCGGGAGGCACACCGGGGAGCTGTTTTTT. It specifies CASSVTSGRHTGELFF.

V and J are TRBV5-1 and TRBJ1-1, with D possibly being TRBD1 (6 bases). Trimming removed 4 bases from V and 1 base from J, with 11 bases in between. The length of the CDR3 is 14 residues. Germline V gene data show CDR1 as SGHRS and CDR2 as YFSETQ. The CDR3, as DNA: TGCGCCAGCAGCCGGACAGCGGAGAACACTGAAGCTTTCTTT. Its translation: CASSRTAENTEAFF.

CDR3 nucleotides: TGTGCCAGCTATAATCCGGGACAGAGATACGAGCAGTACTTC. Translation: CASYNPGQRYEQYF. The chain couples TRBV6-1 to TRBJ2-7; TRBD1 agrees at 7 bases. The CDR3 has 14 amino acids. Germline lookup yields CDR1 MNHNS and CDR2 SASEGT. With 8 bases clipped from V and 4 bases from J, the junction kept 11 bases outside the gene matches.

The V and J genes are TRBV19 and TRBJ2-7, with TRBD2 identical over 8 bases. Germline V CDR1 and CDR2: LNHDA, SQIVND (reference sequence). V shed 5 bases and J 6 bases; nucleotides not matched to a gene: 6. CDR3 length: 13 amino acids. The CDR3 DNA sequence: TGTGCCAGTAGTCGGACTAGCTTCGGCGAGCAGTACTTC. It encodes CASSRTSFGEQYF.

This rearrangement joins TRBV7-9 to TRBJ2-3, with 11 bases fitting TRBD2. Germline CDR1 SEHNR, CDR2 FQNEAQ (reference sequence). With V trimmed by 1 base and J by 0 bases, 3 bases remained unmatched. The CDR3 consists of 17 residues. As DNA, the CDR3 is TGTGCCAGCAGCTTAGGGGCTAGCGGGAGGAGCACAGATACGCAGTATTTT. Protein sequence: CASSLGASGRSTDTQYF.

CDR3 loop: CSAGGGRAIETQYF. CDR3 sequence (DNA): TGCAGCGCGGGAGGCGGGAGGGCCATAGAGACCCAGTACTTC. This chain joins TRBV29-1 and TRBJ2-5; 9 bases are shared with TRBD2. The trim removed 7 bases at V and 4 bases at J, leaving 10 bases unmatched. The CDR3 totals 14 residues. Per the germline V gene, CDR1 is SQVTM and CDR2 is ANQGSEA.

The chain links TRBV7-6 to TRBJ1-1; 9 bases match TRBD1. V was clipped by 3 bases and J by 3 bases; unmatched bases: 5. Germline V gene sequence: CDR1 SGHVS, CDR2 FNYEAQ. This CDR3 region has 15 residues. In DNA, the CDR3 is TGTGCCAGCAGCTTGAGGACAGGGGAATACACTGAAGCTTTCTTT. Translating gives CASSLRTGEYTEAFF.

This clone came up a few times. This chain joins TRBV6-1 and TRBJ1-2, with D possibly TRBD1 on 5 matching bases. CDR1 and CDR2 from the germline V gene are MNHNS and SASEGT. Trimming took off 2 bases at V and 2 bases at J, with 9 bases between the two ends. The CDR3 loop spans 14 amino acids. The CDR3 nucleotides are TGTGCCAGCAGTGAAAGGGGAGGGAACTATGGCTACACCTTC. Residues: CASSERGGNYGYTF.

The V call is TRBV25-1, the J call TRBJ2-4, with TRBD2 as a possible D gene (5 bases). V dropped 10 bases and J dropped 0 bases, with 25 bases sitting between them. The CDR3 has 18 residues. The germline V gene has CDR1 MGHDK and CDR2 SYGVNS. For the CDR3, the DNA is TGTGCCAACCTTCCCGCGGGTGTCGGTCCGCTAGCCAAAAACATTCAGTACTTC. Encoded protein: CANLPAGVGPLAKNIQYF.

V is TRBV6-5 and J is TRBJ1-1, with TRBD1 as a possible D gene (5 bases). The germline V and J ends were trimmed by 4 bases and 4 bases, with 10 bases remaining between them. CDR3 length: 13 residues. CDR1 MNHEY and CDR2 SVGAGI come from the germline V gene. The CDR3 sequence is CASSFQGGTEAFF. For the CDR3, the DNA is TGTGCCAGCAGTTTTCAGGGAGGCACTGAAGCTTTCTTT.

J is TRBJ2-7 and V is TRBV5-6; D is undetermined. The V gene's germline CDR1 is SGHDT and CDR2 YYEEEE. This CDR3 contains 14 residues. V lost 0 bases and J lost 2, with 9 bases in between. DNA of the CDR3: TGTGCCAGCAGCTTGGGGCAGGTAGCCTACGAGCAGTACTTC. It translates to CASSLGQVAYEQYF.

The chain combines TRBV5-6 with TRBJ1-1; D might be TRBD1 (6 bases). This CDR3 has 19 amino acids. V was cut by 3 bases and J by 0 bases, with 24 bases left in between. Germline values: CDR1 SGHDT, CDR2 YYEEEE. The CDR3 here is CASSSYWTVASSMNTEAFF. As DNA, the CDR3 is TGTGCCAGCAGCTCGTACTGGACAGTTGCTTCCTCGATGAACACTGAAGCTTTCTTT.

This chain connects TRBV27 to TRBJ2-5, with TRBD2 matching 8 bases. V dropped 8 bases and J dropped 4; count of bases not matched to a gene: 15. CDR3 length: 16 amino acids. CDR1 is MNHEY and CDR2 is SMNVEV in the germline V gene (reference sequence). CDR3 DNA sequence: TGTGCCAGCGCGGAGATAGGGTCCGGGAGGGGAGAGACCCAGTACTTC. It is translated as CASAEIGSGRGETQYF.

This sequence joins TRBV6-1 and TRBJ2-2, with D possibly TRBD2 on 5 matching bases. This CDR3 is 14 amino acids long. Germline V gene data show CDR1 as MNHNS and CDR2 as SASEGT. V was clipped by 4 bases and J by 3 bases, with 9 bases between them. CDR3: CASSGRTYTGELFF. As DNA, the CDR3 is TGTGCCAGCAGTGGCCGGACTTACACCGGGGAGCTGTTTTTT.

V is TRBV6-1 and J is TRBJ2-1; 9 bases line up with TRBD1. Germline V lookup: CDR1 MNHNS, CDR2 SASEGT. The CDR3 is 17 amino acids. V shed 2 bases, J shed 7 bases, and the junction held 12 bases outside the gene matches. CDR3 nucleotides: TGTGCCAGCAGTGAAAGCCCCACAGGGGGCTGGTTGAATGAGCAGTTCTTC. Its translation is CASSESPTGGWLNEQFF.

The chain joins TRBV4-3 to TRBJ2-3, with TRBD1 matching 7 bases. CDR1 and CDR2 (germline): LGHNA, YSLEER. The CDR3 runs 16 residues. V shed 3 bases and J 6 bases; nucleotides not matched to a gene: 12. This chain's CDR3 is CASSQGTGALLDTQYF. CDR3 nucleotides: TGCGCCAGCAGCCAGGGAACAGGGGCGTTACTCGATACGCAGTATTTT.